The 27 T cell receptor beta chains in this list originate from one sample, sequenced in a study of T cell changes during pregnancy in multiple sclerosis. TCRdb keeps only in-frame clones here, not all; method: immunoSEQ multiplex PCR. The table lists about 98,000 clones, roughly 94% of them singletons. Here the sequenced sample was peripheral blood, taken after pregnancy. All receptors come from a female donor in good health, enrolled as a control in a pregnancy study.

The V and J genes are TRBV7-9 and TRBJ2-7, with D unclear. There are 13 residues in the CDR3. V lost 4 bases and J lost 1, with 8 bases in between. Germline loops: CDR1 SEHNR, CDR2 FQNEAQ (reference sequence). The CDR3 here is CASSYDKSYEQYF. As DNA, the CDR3 is TGTGCCAGCAGCTACGACAAATCCTACGAGCAGTACTTC.

The rearrangement uses TRBV5-6 and TRBJ2-2; 8 nucleotides match TRBD1. Germline V gene sequence: CDR1 SGHDT, CDR2 YYEEEE. V dropped 4 bases and J dropped 3; count of bases not matched to a gene: 8. The CDR3 runs to 16 residues. CDR3 DNA sequence: TGTGCCAGCAGCACCTGGGGACAGGATTACACCGGGGAGCTGTTTTTT. Translated, it gives CASSTWGQDYTGELFF.

The rearrangement uses TRBV21-1 and TRBJ1-5; the table gives TRBD1 as D, unverified against the DNA. TRBV21-1 corresponds to a pseudogene. CDR3 length equals 15 residues. CDR3 nucleotide sequence: TGTGCCAGCAGCACACCGACAGGGCCGGGTCAGCCCCAGCATTTT. Amino acid sequence: CASSTPTGPGQPQHF.

This rearrangement joins TRBV9 to TRBJ2-1; D remains ambiguous. The V end was cut by 2 bases, the J end by 0 bases, with 9 bases between. The CDR3 totals 15 residues. Looked up from germline, CDR1 is SGDLS and CDR2 is YYNGEE. The chain's CDR3 is CASSVGGFSYNEQFF. In nucleotides, the CDR3 is TGTGCCAGCAGCGTTGGCGGCTTCTCCTACAATGAGCAGTTCTTC.

This clone was detected once. The V call is TRBV4-1, the J call TRBJ1-1; D is undetermined. Trimming shortened V by 4 bases and J by 0 bases, and 6 bases separated the two germline ends. The V gene's germline CDR1 is MGHRA and CDR2 YSYEKL. The CDR3 runs 13 residues. DNA for the CDR3: TGCGCCAGCAGCCGACTTATGAACACTGAAGCTTTCTTT. It codes for CASSRLMNTEAFF.

The V call is TRBV30, the J call TRBJ1-3, with a possible D match to TRBD1 (5 bases). The CDR3 extends over 14 amino acids. Germline CDR1 reads GTSNPN; CDR2 reads SVGIG (reference sequence). Trimming shortened V by 5 bases and J by 2 bases, and 13 bases separated the two germline ends. CDR3 coding DNA: TGTGCCTGGGACAGAAAATCTCCTGGAAACACCATATATTTT. Its protein product is CAWDRKSPGNTIYF.

The chain has TRBV5-4 and TRBJ1-5; 9 bases fit TRBD1. V gave up 4 bases and J gave up 0 bases; unmatched junction bases: 5. Germline CDR1 is SGHNT and CDR2 is YYREEE (reference sequence). The CDR3 loop spans 16 amino acids. The CDR3, as DNA: TGTGCCAGCAGCCGACGGGACAGGGATAGCAATCAGCCCCAGCATTTT. It codes for CASSRRDRDSNQPQHF.

The rearrangement joins TRBV5-1 to TRBJ1-1; perhaps TRBD1 as D (5 bases). The germline V gene has CDR1 SGHRS and CDR2 YFSETQ. This CDR3 has 14 amino acids. The germline V and J ends were trimmed by 2 bases and 0 bases, with 8 bases remaining between them. CDR3 in amino acids: CASSFGAMNTEAFF. CDR3 nucleotides: TGCGCCAGCAGCTTTGGGGCGATGAACACTGAAGCTTTCTTT.

The gene calls are TRBV5-5 and TRBJ1-3, with D unclear. The CDR3 is 14 amino acids. In germline, CDR1 is SGHKS, CDR2 YYEKEE (reference sequence). Trimming shortened V by 0 bases and J by 4 bases, and 8 bases separated the two germline ends. The CDR3 nucleotides are TGTGCCAGCAGCTTGGGGCCTCAGGGAAACACCATATATTTT. It is translated as CASSLGPQGNTIYF. The full variable domain, its missing parts supplied by reference TRBV5-5 and TRBJ1-3, is DAGVTQSPTHLIKTRGQQVTLRCSPISGHKSVSWYQQVLGQGPQFIFQYYEKEERGRGNFPDRFSARQFPNYSSELNVNALLLGDSALYLCASSLGPQGNTIYFGEGSWLTVV.

The chain links TRBV29-1 to TRBJ2-7; 14 nucleotides match TRBD2. Trimming removed 7 bases from V and 4 bases from J; junction bases left unmatched: 6. The germline gives CDR1 SQVTM, CDR2 ANQGSEA. The CDR3 is 14 amino acids. The CDR3 DNA sequence: TGCAGCGCCGGGGGGACTAGCGGGAGATACGAGCAGTACTTC. Translating gives CSAGGTSGRYEQYF.

The rearrangement joins TRBV5-1 to TRBJ2-1; 7 bases fit TRBD2. CDR1 and CDR2 (germline): SGHRS, YFSETQ. This CDR3 region has 16 residues. J was trimmed by 7 bases and V by 5 bases; bases with no gene match: 15. CDR3: CASRWGTSEQPNEQFF. The CDR3 DNA is TGCGCCAGCAGATGGGGAACTAGCGAACAACCGAATGAGCAGTTCTTC. Drawing the rest from reference TRBV5-1 and TRBJ2-1, the complete variable domain is KAGVTQTPRYLIKTRGQQVTLSCSPISGHRSVSWYQQTPGQGLQFLFEYFSETQRNKGNFPGRFSGRQFSNSRSEMNVSTLELGDSALYLCASRWGTSEQPNEQFFGPGTRLTVL.

The chain carries TRBV21-1 and TRBJ2-7; the table's D call TRBD1 went unverified against the DNA. TRBV21-1 is listed as a pseudogene. This CDR3 region has 14 residues. The DNA for the CDR3 is TGTGCCAGCAGCAAAGGGGGGCAGGGCTGCGAGCAGTACTTC. Its translation is CASSKGGQGCEQYF.

Remarks on this clone: At one end, the junction sequence differs from germline, possibly due to a read error. The rearrangement links TRBV7-7 to TRBJ2-7; 8 nucleotides line up with TRBD1. Germline V CDR1 and CDR2: SSHAT, FNYEAQ (reference sequence). The CDR3 sequence is 13 residues long. CDR3 sequence reads: CASSLDRGREQYF. CDR3 nucleotides: TGTGCTAGCAGCTTAGACAGGGGACGGGAGCAGTACTTC.

This sequence joins TRBV2 and TRBJ2-7, with 10 bases lining up with TRBD1. The CDR3 covers 14 residues. The junction had 6 bases not matched to a gene; V was cut back by 6 bases and J by 4 bases. Germline loops: CDR1 SNHLY, CDR2 FYNNEI. The CDR3 spells CASRWDRGTYEQYF. CDR3 DNA sequence: TGTGCCAGCAGGTGGGACAGGGGTACTTACGAGCAGTACTTC.

J is TRBJ1-3 and V is TRBV19; D uncertain. The CDR3 covers 13 residues. V lost 5 bases, J lost 4 bases, and 9 bases lay in between. The germline CDR1 and CDR2 sequences are LNHDA and SQIVND (reference sequence). The CDR3 reads CASSDRGGNTIYF. In nucleotides, the CDR3 is TGTGCCAGTAGTGACCGGGGAGGAAACACCATATATTTT. The full variable domain, rest sourced from reference TRBV19 and TRBJ1-3, is DGGITQSPKYLFRKEGQNVTLSCEQNLNHDAMYWYRQDPGQGLRLIYYSQIVNDFQKGDIAEGYSVSREKKESFPLTVTSAQKNPTAFYLCASSDRGGNTIYFGEGSWLTVV.

Concerning this clone itself: Distinct nucleotide sequences in the sample also encode this CDR3. V usage is TRBV18 and J usage is TRBJ2-5; TRBD2 is a possible D gene (5 bases). The CDR3 sequence is 14 residues long. V was clipped by 3 bases and J by 2 bases, with 10 bases between them. Germline V gene data show CDR1 as KGHSH and CDR2 as LQKENI. Here the CDR3 DNA reads TGTGCCAGCTCACCCGGACTCTTACAAGAGACCCAGTACTTC. Residues: CASSPGLLQETQYF.

This clone was observed a handful of times. V gene TRBV6-7 combines with J gene TRBJ2-3; 7 nucleotides align to TRBD1. TRBV6-7 is labeled an ORF, and its function is uncertain. This CDR3 is built from 18 residues. The V segment lost 2 bases and the J segment 2 bases; nucleotides outside the gene matches: 13. This CDR3 is CASSYQGQQKTLTDTQYF. CDR3 DNA sequence: TGTGCCAGCAGTTACCAGGGACAGCAGAAAACTCTCACAGATACGCAGTATTTT.

The chain links TRBV28 to TRBJ2-3, with D perhaps matching TRBD1 (7 bases). The CDR3 has 15 amino acids. Germline V gene data show CDR1 as MDHEN and CDR2 as SYDVKM. V was clipped by 8 bases and J by 3 bases, with 18 bases between them. CDR3 in DNA: TGTGCCAGCTGCGGGACAGTTAAAAAAACAGATACGCAGTATTTT. Its translation is CASCGTVKKTDTQYF.

This rearrangement joins TRBV4-1 to TRBJ2-1; 8 bases fit TRBD2. Germline V lookup: CDR1 MGHRA, CDR2 YSYEKL. This CDR3 contains 17 residues. V lost 0 bases, J lost 3 bases, and 7 bases stayed unmatched. The CDR3 loop is CASSQDMLAGLYNEQFF. In DNA form, the CDR3 reads TGCGCCAGCAGCCAAGACATGTTAGCGGGGCTCTACAATGAGCAGTTCTTC.

V gene TRBV28 combines with J gene TRBJ2-7, with 8 bases lining up with TRBD1. V dropped 4 bases and J dropped 3; count of bases not matched to a gene: 11. Germline V gene sequence: CDR1 MDHEN, CDR2 SYDVKM. The CDR3 has 16 residues. CDR3 DNA sequence: TGTGCCAGCAGTTCCCGTCCGGACAGGGTGTTCTACGAGCAGTACTTC. Translation gives CASSSRPDRVFYEQYF.

The genes are TRBV7-9 and TRBJ2-7; D might be TRBD2 (5 bases). V was shortened by 5 bases and J by 2 bases, with 16 bases between the two germline ends. CDR1 SEHNR and CDR2 FQNEAQ come from the germline V gene (reference sequence). The CDR3 length is 15 residues. The CDR3 DNA follows: TGTGCCAGCAGCCTGCCGGAGGAACAGACCTACGAGCAGTACTTC. It encodes CASSLPEEQTYEQYF.

The J gene is TRBJ1-3, the V gene TRBV4-1; D is possibly TRBD1 (5 bases). CDR1 MGHRA and CDR2 YSYEKL come from the germline V gene. The CDR3 covers 16 residues. The V end lost 1 base, the J end lost 0 bases, and 10 bases lay between the germline ends. CDR3 nucleotides: TGCGCCAGCAGCCAAGCGGACACGCGCTCTGGAAACACCATATATTTT. This encodes CASSQADTRSGNTIYF.

This chain links TRBV7-9 with TRBJ1-1; 8 bases agree with TRBD1. V gave up 6 bases and J gave up 4 bases; unmatched junction bases: 10. The germline V gene encodes CDR1 SEHNR and CDR2 FQNEAQ (reference sequence). The CDR3 runs 15 residues. CDR3 sequence (DNA): TGTGCCAGCAGTCCATTACAGGGGGTAGGCACTGAAGCTTTCTTT. Protein product: CASSPLQGVGTEAFF.

The chain links TRBV21-1 to TRBJ2-2; the table gives TRBD1 as D, unverified against the DNA. TRBV21-1 is recorded as a pseudogene. This CDR3 region has 15 residues. In nucleotides, the CDR3 is TGTGCCAGCGGTTCTGACAGATGGGACACCGGGGAGCTGTTTTTT. Its protein product is CASGSDRWDTGELFF.

The chain uses TRBV27 and TRBJ2-2; D is uncertain. V lost 4 bases, J lost 7 bases, and 4 bases lay in between. Germline V gene data show CDR1 as MNHEY and CDR2 as SMNVEV (reference sequence). The CDR3 contains 11 residues. The CDR3 nucleotides read TGTGCCAGCAGTTCCCTCGGGGAGCTGTTTTTT. Its translation is CASSSLGELFF.

The chain has TRBV5-6 and TRBJ1-2, with D perhaps matching TRBD1 (6 bases). Between the trimmed V and J ends, which lost 0 bases and 8 bases, there was a span of 14 bases. The CDR3 sequence is 14 residues long. CDR1 and CDR2 (germline): SGHDT, YYEEEE. CDR3: CASSLGQVRQGYTF. The CDR3 DNA is TGTGCCAGCAGCTTGGGACAGGTCCGACAGGGCTACACCTTC.

This sequence joins TRBV6-5 and TRBJ2-1; TRBD2 might be the D (5 bases). This CDR3 is 12 amino acids long. Per germline, CDR1 MNHEY and CDR2 SVGAGI. V lost 6 bases and J lost 10, with 13 bases in between. CDR3 nucleotides: TGTGCCAGCAGCAACGGACGAGGGGAGCAGTTCTTC. This translates into CASSNGRGEQFF.